One and the same sample provided the 18 T cell receptor beta chains below, sequenced in a study of T-cell memory formation after mild COVID-19. TCRdb re-called the 5' RACE reads through MiXCR, storing one row per CDR3 protein. This sample carries hundreds of thousands of distinct CDR3 sequences, 13% to 15% of them seen once, and the ten largest clones take about 20%. Sequenced input: PBMCs or a T cell subset sorted from them (not recorded which). All receptors come from a man aged 18 to 29 who had mild COVID-19 (a few samples of this study predate the infection). Cell type and time point are not known.

The gene calls are TRBV2 and TRBJ2-1; maybe TRBD1 (6 bases). CDR3 size: 15 residues. V lost 6 bases and J 0 bases, leaving 12 bases between the germline ends. CDR1 is SNHLY and CDR2 is FYNNEI in the germline V gene. The DNA of the CDR3 is TGTGCCAGCAGCATGACAGGTTACTCCTACAATGAGCAGTTCTTC. The encoded protein is CASSMTGYSYNEQFF.

The CDR3 DNA reads as TGTGCCAGCAGTTTACCCCTTCTCGGAGCCCAGTACTTC. This gives the protein CASSLPLLGAQYF. The genes are TRBV12-3 or TRBV12-4 and TRBJ2-5, with D unresolved. V lost 2 bases to trimming and J lost 9 bases, with 13 bases between them. This CDR3 spans 13 amino acids.

This chain joins TRBV7-3 and TRBJ2-2; D is possibly TRBD1 or TRBD2 (5 bases each). In germline, CDR1 is SGHTA, CDR2 FQGTGA. This CDR3 is 13 amino acids long. Trimming took 4 bases from V and 6 from J, leaving 9 bases between them. The CDR3 coding sequence is TGTGCCAGCAGCTGGGGGATCGCCGGGGAGCTGTTTTTT. Amino acid sequence: CASSWGIAGELFF.

The chain joins TRBV5-1 to TRBJ2-2, with 7 nucleotides matching TRBD2. The CDR3 extends over 14 amino acids. CDR1 SGHRS and CDR2 YFSETQ come from the germline V gene. Germline trimming cut 10 bases from V and 6 bases from J; bases unmatched to any gene: 12. Here the CDR3 reads CACRGREVPGELFF. The DNA of the CDR3 is TGCGCCTGCCGTGGACGGGAGGTTCCCGGGGAGCTGTTTTTT.

This clonotype was seen more than once but under ten times. This chain joins TRBV12-3 or TRBV12-4 and TRBJ1-2, with TRBD1 as a possible D gene (5 bases). This CDR3 comprises 12 residues. V was trimmed by 1 base and J by 8 bases, leaving 8 bases between them. The CDR3 DNA is TGTGCCAGCAGTTTAGGGCAGGGCGGCTACACCTTC. Translation gives CASSLGQGGYTF.

This clonotype was seen a handful of times. The chain combines TRBV18 with TRBJ2-1; 7 bases are a match to TRBD1. Trimming cost V 5 bases and J 5 bases; bases outside gene matches: 12. Germline assignment: CDR1 KGHSH and CDR2 LQKENI. The CDR3 extends over 16 amino acids. The CDR3 sequence is CASSAIPGTENNEQFF. The CDR3 DNA reads as TGTGCCAGCTCAGCCATTCCCGGGACAGAGAACAATGAGCAGTTCTTC.

This clonotype was counted only a few times. The chain couples TRBV7-2 to TRBJ2-5; perhaps TRBD2 as D (5 bases). Germline loops: CDR1 SGHTA, CDR2 FQGNSA. CDR3 length equals 16 residues. Trimming removed 5 bases at V and 2 bases at J, with 18 bases between. The CDR3 DNA sequence: TGTGCCAGCAGCGTCAACGGCGAGGGAATACAAGAGACCCAGTACTTC. Its protein is CASSVNGEGIQETQYF. The full variable domain, completed using reference TRBV7-2 and TRBJ2-5, is GAGVSQSPSNKVTEKGKDVELRCDPISGHTALYWYRQSLGQGLEFLIYFQGNSAPDKSGLPSDRFSAERTGGSVSTLTIQRTQQEDSAVYLCASSVNGEGIQETQYFGPGTRLLVL.

This clonotype was seen ten or more times. The chain is built from TRBV20-1 and TRBJ2-2, with a weak D call TRBD2 (6 bases). In germline, CDR1 is DFQATT, CDR2 SNEGSKA (reference sequence). The ends were cut back, 1 base at V and 1 base at J, with 16 bases in the middle. The CDR3 has 17 amino acids. CDR3 coding DNA: TGCAGTGCTAGAGGGGAGAGTGCGGGGCAGAACACCGGGGAGCTGTTTTTT. This translates into CSARGESAGQNTGELFF.

The genes are TRBV4-1 and TRBJ2-1; D assignment may be TRBD1 or TRBD2 (6 bases each). With 0 bases removed from V and 9 bases from J, the gap between germline ends came to 12 bases. The CDR3 totals 14 residues. Germline V gene sequence: CDR1 MGHRA, CDR2 YSYEKL. CDR3 region: CASSQEGGRGEQFF. CDR3 in DNA: TGCGCCAGCAGCCAAGAAGGGGGGCGCGGTGAGCAGTTCTTC.

This clonotype was seen more than once but under ten times. This chain uses TRBV20-1 with TRBJ2-7; D gene uncertain. V lost 7 bases and J 4 bases, leaving 17 bases between the germline ends. The CDR3 sequence is 13 residues long. Germline CDR1 DFQATT, CDR2 SNEGSKA (reference sequence). CDR3 loop: CSVQSPAKYEQYF. In DNA form, the CDR3 reads TGCAGTGTCCAGAGCCCCGCAAAATACGAGCAGTACTTC.

This clonotype showed up many times. DNA for the CDR3: TGTGCCAGCACCCCGACTAGCGGGGGGTTTAATGAGCAGTTCTTC. Translated: CASTPTSGGFNEQFF. The chain combines TRBV12-3 or TRBV12-4 with TRBJ2-1; 13 positions agree with TRBD2. Trimming took 7 bases from V and 7 from J; bases not matched to a gene: 7. The CDR3 has 15 residues.

This clonotype was seen a few times. V is TRBV28 and J is TRBJ1-2; D ambiguous. The germline V gene has CDR1 MDHEN and CDR2 SYDVKM. This CDR3 comprises 12 residues. The V end was cut by 6 bases, the J end by 4 bases, with 9 bases between. CDR3 protein: CASSTKPYGYTF. The CDR3 DNA reads as TGTGCCAGCAGCACAAAGCCCTATGGCTACACCTTC.

The chain combines TRBV5-1 with TRBJ2-1, with 11 bases that match TRBD2. Germline-derived CDR1 and CDR2 are SGHRS and YFSETQ. The CDR3 is 16 amino acids. Trimming cost V 4 bases and J 6 bases; bases outside gene matches: 9. The CDR3 DNA is TGCGCCAGCAGCGCCTCACTAGCGGGGGTACCCAATGAGCAGTTCTTC. Translated, it gives CASSASLAGVPNEQFF. Variable domain in full (rest from reference TRBV5-1 and TRBJ2-1): KAGVTQTPRYLIKTRGQQVTLSCSPISGHRSVSWYQQTPGQGLQFLFEYFSETQRNKGNFPGRFSGRQFSNSRSEMNVSTLELGDSALYLCASSASLAGVPNEQFFGPGTRLTVL.

This clonotype was picked up a small number of times. This sequence joins TRBV5-5 and TRBJ2-2, with 14 bases that match TRBD2. Germline V CDR1 and CDR2: SGHKS, YYEKEE (reference sequence). The CDR3 covers 16 residues. V was pared by 4 bases and J by 5 bases, with 4 bases of the junction left unmatched. CDR3 amino acids: CASSPGTSGGTGELFF. The CDR3 region has the DNA TGTGCCAGCAGCCCCGGGACTAGCGGGGGTACCGGGGAGCTGTTTTTT. Full variable domain (outside the CDR3, taken from reference TRBV5-5 and TRBJ2-2): DAGVTQSPTHLIKTRGQQVTLRCSPISGHKSVSWYQQVLGQGPQFIFQYYEKEERGRGNFPDRFSARQFPNYSSELNVNALLLGDSALYLCASSPGTSGGTGELFFGEGSRLTVL.

This clonotype has a handful of counts. The rearrangement joins TRBV6-5 to TRBJ2-5; 7 positions agree with TRBD1. The germline V gene has CDR1 MNHEY and CDR2 SVGAGI. After removal of 1 base from V and 2 bases from J, the junction contained 1 base not matched to a gene. The CDR3 covers 14 residues. The CDR3 sequence is CASSYWTGQETQYF. The CDR3 DNA sequence: TGTGCCAGCAGTTACTGGACAGGACAAGAGACCCAGTACTTC.

The gene calls are TRBV6-5 and TRBJ2-1, with a possible D match to TRBD2 (5 bases). CDR1 MNHEY and CDR2 SVGAGI come from the germline V gene. V dropped 4 bases and J dropped 2 bases, with 18 bases sitting between them. The CDR3 loop spans 17 amino acids. This CDR3 is CASSSRAGRGTYNEQFF. The CDR3 DNA reads as TGTGCCAGCAGTTCACGCGCGGGCCGGGGAACCTACAATGAGCAGTTCTTC.

The chain recombines TRBV5-1 with TRBJ1-6; the D gene is possibly TRBD1 (6 bases). Germline loops: CDR1 SGHRS, CDR2 YFSETQ. The CDR3 length is 15 residues. Trimming took 4 bases from V and 10 from J, leaving 18 bases between them. The CDR3 DNA reads as TGCGCCAGCAGCCCGGAGGGGGGTGAGGGGTCACCCCTCCACTTT. Its translation: CASSPEGGEGSPLHF.

This chain connects TRBV7-3 to TRBJ2-7; the D gene is possibly TRBD2 (7 bases). This CDR3 spans 14 amino acids. V dropped 5 bases and J dropped 2 bases, with 13 bases sitting between them. Germline-derived CDR1 and CDR2 are SGHTA and FQGTGA. The CDR3 is CASSPGGPTYEQYF. CDR3 sequence (DNA): TGTGCCAGCAGCCCCGGGGGGCCCACCTACGAGCAGTACTTC.